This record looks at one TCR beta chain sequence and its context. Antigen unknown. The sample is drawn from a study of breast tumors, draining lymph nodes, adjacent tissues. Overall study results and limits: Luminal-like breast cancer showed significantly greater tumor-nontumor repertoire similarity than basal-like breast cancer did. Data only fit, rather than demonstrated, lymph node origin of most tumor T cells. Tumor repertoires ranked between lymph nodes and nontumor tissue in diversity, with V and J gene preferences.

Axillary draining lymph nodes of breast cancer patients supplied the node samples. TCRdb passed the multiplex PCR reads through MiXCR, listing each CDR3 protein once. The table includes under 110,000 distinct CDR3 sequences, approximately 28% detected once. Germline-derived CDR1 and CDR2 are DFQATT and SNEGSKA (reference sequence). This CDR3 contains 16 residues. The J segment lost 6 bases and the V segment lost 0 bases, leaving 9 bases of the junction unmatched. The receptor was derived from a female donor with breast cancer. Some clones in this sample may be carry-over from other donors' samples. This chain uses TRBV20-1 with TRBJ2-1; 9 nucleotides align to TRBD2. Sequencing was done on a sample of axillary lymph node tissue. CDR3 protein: CSARDLVAGAPNEQFF. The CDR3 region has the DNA TGCAGTGCTAGAGATCTGGTAGCGGGGGCCCCCAATGAGCAGTTCTTC.